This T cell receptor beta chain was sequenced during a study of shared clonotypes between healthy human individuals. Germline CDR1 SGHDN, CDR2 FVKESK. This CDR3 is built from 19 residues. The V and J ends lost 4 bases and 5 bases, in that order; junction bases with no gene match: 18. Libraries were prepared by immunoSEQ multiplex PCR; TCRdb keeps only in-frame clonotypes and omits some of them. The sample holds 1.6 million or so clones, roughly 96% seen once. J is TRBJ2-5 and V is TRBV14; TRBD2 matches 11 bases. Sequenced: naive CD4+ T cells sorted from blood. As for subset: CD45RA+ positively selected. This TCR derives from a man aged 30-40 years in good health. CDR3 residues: CASSPTPVTSGRVGETQYF. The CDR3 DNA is TGTGCCAGCAGCCCGACGCCAGTTACTAGCGGGAGAGTTGGGGAGACCCAGTACTTC.